Listed below are T cell receptor beta chains from one sample, sequenced in a study of blood T cell repertoires in COVID-19. Produced via immunoSEQ multiplex PCR; TCRdb's table is partial and in-frame only. This table has 95,000 to 150,000 clones, approximately 81% appearing once. Sample: peripheral blood. Receptors originate from an older man with COVID-19, enrolled during active disease. The CDR3 runs from the conserved cysteine through the conserved F or W. The order of the fields is V gene, clone size, CDR3 protein. Some rows have no size entry. The others give once, few or many, or a class for an expanded clone.

TRBV7-9 | NA | CASSDWTGTGETQYF
TRBV27 | NA | CASSIIRGSGELFF
TRBV2 | NA | CASSGGTSGLTDTQYF
TRBV7-3 | few | CASSLRRWGRHQNQPQHF
TRBV5-8 | NA | CASTRGQERANYGYTF
TRBV29-1 | few | CSVEQGAAHEQYF
TRBV7-6 | NA | CASSLRGNTIYF
TRBV10-3 | NA | CAMTDGDNEQFF
TRBV19 | many | CASSMEREGGFEQYF
TRBV28 | NA | CASLSGQPLGEQYF
TRBV4-1 | NA | CASSQIDSHTNYGYTF
TRBV9 | NA | CASSTGQGEETQYF
TRBV2 | NA | CASSGQGPGELFF
TRBV10-3 | NA | CAISDPLRPNNEQFF
TRBV14 | NA | CASSPDRTYGYTF
TRBV6-6 | NA | CASSYSPILEQYF
TRBV29-1 | few | CSVEILASGHYEQYF
TRBV30 | few | CAWSAGGSSYEQYF
TRBV28 | NA | CASTPGQGDYGYTF
TRBV29-1 | NA | CSVETDNYGYTF
TRBV7-9 | NA | CASSLGGWDSPLHF
TRBV4-3 | NA | CASSQERRQGVPDTQYF
TRBV6-5 | NA | CASSRQGREKLFF
TRBV19 | NA | CASSTRDSLHGYTF
TRBV24-1 | once | CATSDSSGLGSYNEQFF
TRBV15 | NA | CATSRDQAGGDNEQFF
TRBV3-1/TRBV3-2 | NA | CASSQDPGVNIQYF
TRBV6-5 | NA | CASNPAGPVYEQYF
TRBV6-5 | NA | CASSFRTGTGSYEQYF
TRBV6-5 | NA | CASSYSSTGVGYEQYF
TRBV11-2 | NA | CASSLALGGLYEQYF
TRBV11-1 | NA | CASSRTGNNSPLHF
TRBV27 | NA | CASSLGLAGVGDEQFF
TRBV2 | NA | CASRLTDYEQYF
TRBV19 | NA | CASSFSSGTLAKNIQYF
TRBV5-1 | NA | CASSFSGPNTGELFF
TRBV11-1 | NA | CASSRGTLPEKLFF
TRBV9 | NA | CASSVGQGVEAFF
TRBV28 | NA | CASSRGLLAKNIQYF
TRBV7-6 | NA | CASSLHRGAEAFF
TRBV4-1 | NA | CASSRGTASYEQYF
TRBV18 | NA | CASSLFSGTGFYEQYF
TRBV15 | NA | CATSRESLLAGLGRAKNIQYF
TRBV7-9 | NA | CASSPAGMGRGYNEQFF
TRBV5-1 | once | CASSFRITRGPNNEQFF